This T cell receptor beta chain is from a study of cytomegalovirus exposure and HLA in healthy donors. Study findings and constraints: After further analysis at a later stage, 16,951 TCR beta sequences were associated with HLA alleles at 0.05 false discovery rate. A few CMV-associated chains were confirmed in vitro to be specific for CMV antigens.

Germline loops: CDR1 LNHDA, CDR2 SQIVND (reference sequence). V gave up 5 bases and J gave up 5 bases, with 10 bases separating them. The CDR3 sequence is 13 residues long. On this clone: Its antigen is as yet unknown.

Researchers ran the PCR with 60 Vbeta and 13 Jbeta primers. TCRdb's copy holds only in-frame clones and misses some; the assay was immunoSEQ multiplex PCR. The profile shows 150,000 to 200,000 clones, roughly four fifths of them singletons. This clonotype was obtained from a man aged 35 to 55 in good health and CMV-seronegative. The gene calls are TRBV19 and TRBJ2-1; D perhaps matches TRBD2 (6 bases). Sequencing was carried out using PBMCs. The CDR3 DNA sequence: TGTGCCAGTAGTGTGGGACTTAACAATGAGCAGTTCTTC. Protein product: CASSVGLNNEQFF.